The T cell receptor beta chain described here comes from a study of PD-1 blockade in classical Hodgkin lymphoma. The CDR3 is 15 residues long. The J segment lost 0 bases and the V segment lost 4 bases, leaving 3 bases of the junction unmatched. The germline gives CDR1 SGHTA, CDR2 FQGNSA. Following autologous stem cell transplantation, relapse occurred in every patient, and exposure to brentuximab vedotin varied. The assay was immunoSEQ multiplex PCR, and TCRdb's table has in-frame clones only and misses some. The table shows about 27,000 clones, with around 73% occurring only once. This rearrangement joins TRBV7-2 to TRBJ2-1, with 7 bases fitting TRBD1. Sequencing used peripheral blood mononuclear cells (PBMCs), obtained before the second cycle of nivolumab. The origin of this receptor is a human donor with classical Hodgkin lymphoma. The CDR3 is CASSWDRLSYNEQFF. The CDR3 DNA is TGTGCCAGCAGCTGGGACAGACTCTCCTACAATGAGCAGTTCTTC. Using reference TRBV7-2 and TRBJ2-1 for the parts outside the CDR3, the full variable domain is GAGVSQSPSNKVTEKGKDVELRCDPISGHTALYWYRQSLGQGLEFLIYFQGNSAPDKSGLPSDRFSAERTGGSVSTLTIQRTQQEDSAVYLCASSWDRLSYNEQFFGPGTRLTVL.